The rows below give T cell receptor beta chains drawn from one sample of a study of blood T cell repertoires in COVID-19. Clones were read by immunoSEQ multiplex PCR, and TCRdb kept only the in-frame ones, dropping some. The sample lists roughly 180,000 clones; 79% were seen once. Sample: peripheral blood. These TCRs come from a woman between 55 and 75 years old with COVID-19, enrolled during active disease. CDR3s include the opening cysteine and the closing phenylalanine or tryptophan. The D gene is left open where the match is weak. Clone size is given for some rows only: seen once, a few or many times, or a class if the clone is expanded.

CDR3aa,CDR3nt,j_gene,abundance,d_gene,v_gene
CASSPSGSSANEQFF,TGTGCCAGTAGTCCTAGCGGGAGTTCGGCAAATGAGCAGTTCTTC,TRBJ2-1,.,TRBD2,TRBV19
CASSLARSGSDGYTF,TGTGCCAGCAGCTTAGCGAGATCGGGGAGCGATGGCTACACCTTC,TRBJ1-2,.,.,TRBV7-9
CASGLAAGTSYNEQFF,TGTGCTAGTGGTTTGGCCGCGGGGACCTCCTACAATGAGCAGTTCTTC,TRBJ2-1,.,.,TRBV12-5
CASSIFGTGRTGELFF,TGTGCCAGTAGTATCTTCGGGACAGGGCGAACCGGGGAGCTGTTTTTT,TRBJ2-2,.,TRBD1,TRBV19
CASYRSREQFF,TGTGCCAGCTACAGGTCGCGGGAGCAGTTCTTC,TRBJ2-1,.,.,TRBV6-5
CATSGTGADNEQFF,TGTGCCACCAGTGGTACAGGAGCCGACAATGAGCAGTTCTTC,TRBJ2-1,.,.,TRBV24-1
CASSPTSGETDTQYF,TGCGCCAGCAGCCCCACTAGCGGGGAGACAGATACGCAGTATTTT,TRBJ2-3,.,TRBD2,TRBV5-1
CASSAPGLAVGGLETQYF,TGTGCCAGCAGCGCCCCGGGACTAGCAGTAGGTGGGTTGGAGACCCAGTACTTC,TRBJ2-5,.,TRBD2,TRBV9
CASSPSRGPRNEQFF,TGTGCCAGCAGCCCCTCCAGAGGTCCCCGCAATGAGCAGTTCTTC,TRBJ2-1,.,.,TRBV5-8
CASSVSANEKLFF,TGTGCCAGTAGTGTGTCGGCTAATGAAAAACTGTTTTTT,TRBJ1-4,.,.,TRBV19
CASLRGGSYNEQFF,TGTGCCAGCCTAAGAGGGGGCTCCTACAATGAGCAGTTCTTC,TRBJ2-1,.,.,TRBV28
CASSQRDREEGGNTIYF,TGCGCCAGCAGCCAACGGGACAGGGAGGAAGGTGGAAACACCATATATTTT,TRBJ1-3,.,TRBD1,TRBV4-1
CASSLTRTSGRGTQYF,TGTGCCAGCAGTTTAACCCGGACTAGCGGGAGGGGGACCCAGTACTTC,TRBJ2-5,.,TRBD2,TRBV27
CATSVSRGSGDTQYF,TGTGCCACCAGTGTGTCGAGGGGGAGCGGAGATACGCAGTATTTT,TRBJ2-3,.,.,TRBV24-1
CASSLGLAGEQYF,TGTGCCAGCAGCTTGGGACTAGCGGGAGAGCAGTACTTC,TRBJ2-7,.,TRBD2,TRBV7-8
CASSQGGANEKLFF,TGTGCCAGCAGTCAGGGGGGAGCTAATGAAAAACTGTTTTTT,TRBJ1-4,.,TRBD1,TRBV2
CSASPRIRTDTQYF,TGCAGTGCTAGTCCGCGAATCCGCACAGATACGCAGTATTTT,TRBJ2-3,few,.,TRBV20-1
CASSPEGVFSYNSPLHF,TGTGCCAGCAGCCCAGAGGGAGTGTTCTCCTATAATTCACCCCTCCACTTT,TRBJ1-6,.,.,TRBV11-3
CATSERDREDQPQHF,TGTGCCACCAGTGAACGGGACAGGGAGGATCAGCCCCAGCATTTT,TRBJ1-5,.,TRBD1,TRBV24-1
CASSAPTSHQHF,TGTGCCAGCAGTGCCCCGACATCCCACCAGCATTTT,TRBJ1-5,.,.,TRBV28
CASSLEGLSIVPNTIYF,TGTGCCAGCAGCTTAGAGGGGCTATCGATTGTCCCAAACACCATATATTTT,TRBJ1-3,once,.,TRBV11-2
CASSQGPTGELNNEQFF,TGCGCCAGCAGCCAAGGGCCGACGGGGGAGCTAAACAATGAGCAGTTCTTC,TRBJ2-1,few,.,TRBV4-1
CASSLIGQGVSYEQYF,TGTGCCAGCAGCTTAATAGGACAGGGAGTCTCCTACGAGCAGTACTTC,TRBJ2-7,.,TRBD1,TRBV11-2
CASSRQPGQGRNNSPLHF,TGTGCCAGCAGTCGCCAACCGGGACAGGGGAGAAACAATTCACCCCTCCACTTT,TRBJ1-6,few,TRBD1,TRBV6-6
CASSIGLAGVRETQYF,TGTGCCAGTAGTATAGGACTAGCGGGAGTCCGGGAGACCCAGTACTTC,TRBJ2-5,.,TRBD2,TRBV19
CASSQDATRRGYTF,TGTGCCAGCAGCCAAGATGCGACCCGGAGAGGCTACACCTTC,TRBJ1-2,.,.,TRBV3-1/TRBV3-2
CASSFMRGATGGFTNEQFF,TGTGCCAGCAGTTTCATGCGCGGGGCGACAGGGGGCTTTACCAATGAGCAGTTCTTC,TRBJ2-1,.,TRBD1,TRBV27
CAAGDTYEQYF,TGTGCCGCTGGAGATACCTACGAGCAGTACTTC,TRBJ2-7,.,.,TRBV24-1
CASSLSPIWSGNTGELFF,TGTGCCAGCAGCCTATCCCCTATCTGGAGTGGGAACACCGGGGAGCTGTTTTTT,TRBJ2-2,.,.,TRBV11-3
CASRAGSSYEQYF,TGTGCCAGCAGGGCAGGATCGTCCTACGAGCAGTACTTC,TRBJ2-7,.,.,TRBV6-5
CASSSARGAGNSPLHF,TGTGCCAGCAGCTCAGCCAGGGGGGCTGGGAATTCACCCCTCCACTTT,TRBJ1-6,.,TRBD1,TRBV7-9
CASEGGRLNTEAFF,TGTGCCAGCGAGGGAGGGCGGTTGAACACTGAAGCTTTCTTT,TRBJ1-1,.,.,TRBV2
CASSYGQAPYEQYF,TGCGCCAGCAGCTACGGACAGGCCCCCTACGAGCAGTACTTC,TRBJ2-7,.,TRBD1,TRBV5-1
CASSYSTGLAGYEQYF,TGTGCCAGCAGTTACTCGACGGGACTAGCGGGGTACGAGCAGTACTTC,TRBJ2-7,.,TRBD2,TRBV6-5
CASSTPTGGARGGYSPLHF,TGTGCCAGCAGTACCCCGACAGGGGGGGCCAGGGGAGGTTATTCACCCCTCCACTTT,TRBJ1-6,.,TRBD1,TRBV27
CASSLRAFTSNEQYF,TGTGCCAGCAGTTTGCGAGCTTTCACCTCGAACGAGCAGTACTTC,TRBJ2-7,.,.,TRBV28
CASSPSSGNTIYF,TGTGCCAGCTCCCCCAGCTCTGGAAACACCATATATTTT,TRBJ1-3,.,.,TRBV6-5
CASSPSGKRNEQFF,TGTGCCAGCAGCCCTAGCGGGAAACGCAATGAGCAGTTCTTC,TRBJ2-1,.,TRBD2,TRBV7-2
CATSDNSGGQETQYF,TGTGCCACCAGTGACAACTCAGGGGGTCAAGAGACCCAGTACTTC,TRBJ2-5,.,TRBD1,TRBV24-1
CASSLSGRGWYIQYF,TGTGCCAGCAGTCTTAGCGGGAGAGGGTGGTACATTCAGTACTTC,TRBJ2-4,.,TRBD2,TRBV6-2/TRBV6-3
CASSQDWGPMDF,TGTGCCAGCAGCCAAGACTGGGGCCCCATGGACTTC,TRBJ2-4,.,.,TRBV14
CASSSGGVAGGTDTQYF,TGTGCCAGCAGTTCTGGTGGGGTAGCGGGAGGCACAGATACGCAGTATTTT,TRBJ2-3,.,TRBD2,TRBV28
CASNIASGTSGRGTYEQYF,TGTGCCAGCAACATAGCATCCGGGACTAGCGGTAGAGGGACCTACGAGCAGTACTTC,TRBJ2-7,few,TRBD2,TRBV9